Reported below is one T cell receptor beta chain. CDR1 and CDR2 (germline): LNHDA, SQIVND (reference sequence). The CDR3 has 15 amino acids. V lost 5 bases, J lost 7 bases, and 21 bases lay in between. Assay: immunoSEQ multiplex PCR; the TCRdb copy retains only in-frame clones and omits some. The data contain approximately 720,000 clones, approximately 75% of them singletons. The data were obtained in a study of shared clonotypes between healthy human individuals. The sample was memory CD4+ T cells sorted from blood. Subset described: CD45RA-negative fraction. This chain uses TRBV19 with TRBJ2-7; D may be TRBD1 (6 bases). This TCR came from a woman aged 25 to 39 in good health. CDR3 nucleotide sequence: TGTGCCAGTAGTCCGACAGGAAGAGGCGCGACAGAGCAGTACTTC. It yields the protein CASSPTGRGATEQYF.